The 31 T cell receptor beta chains reported below all come from one sample, sequenced in a study of OX40 agonist ivuxolimab in advanced cancers. Receptor amplification or capture employed the immunoSEQ multiplex PCR assay. What TCRdb holds here is the immuneACCESS table cut down to in-frame rearrangements. Part of the clones is not present; checked against another copy, under half of the missing clones reflect an unresolved V gene, and the others are unexplained. In this sample the table shows some 99,000 clones, approximately 90% of which occur a single time. The top ten constitute approximately 0.5% of the sample. Source: CD4+ or CD8+ T cells sorted from blood, taken in a trial of the OX40 agonist ivuxolimab. Source of these receptors: an adult with an advanced solid tumor such as melanoma, head and neck, liver or kidney cancer.

The chain carries TRBV28 and TRBJ2-1; perhaps TRBD2 as D (5 bases). From germline, CDR1 is MDHEN and CDR2 SYDVKM. Trimming removed 3 bases from V and 4 bases from J, with 13 bases in between. The CDR3 spans 15 residues. Written as DNA, the CDR3 is TGTGCCAGCAGTTTCCCGGGAAAAACATACAATGAGCAGTTCTTC. Translated: CASSFPGKTYNEQFF. Variable domain in full (rest from reference TRBV28 and TRBJ2-1): DVKVTQSSRYLVKRTGEKVFLECVQDMDHENMFWYRQDPGLGLRLIYFSYDVKMKEKGDIPEGYSVSREKKERFSLILESASTNQTSMYLCASSFPGKTYNEQFFGPGTRLTVL.

CDR3 sequence: CASSPDSRANNEQFF. Written as DNA, the CDR3 is TGTGCCAGCAGTCCGGACTCGCGGGCGAACAATGAGCAGTTCTTC. V gene TRBV2 combines with J gene TRBJ2-1; maybe TRBD2 (5 bases). CDR1 and CDR2 (germline): SNHLY, FYNNEI. The V and J ends lost 5 bases and 5 bases respectively, with 16 bases between them. This CDR3 is built from 15 residues.

The chain is built from TRBV2 and TRBJ2-1, with D perhaps TRBD1 or TRBD2 (5 bases each). From germline, CDR1 is SNHLY and CDR2 FYNNEI. This CDR3 has 16 residues. V was shortened by 5 bases and J by 6 bases, with 20 bases between the two germline ends. The CDR3 spells CASSSGGGNTGNEQFF. The CDR3 bases are TGTGCCAGCAGTTCTGGTGGGGGAAACACTGGCAATGAGCAGTTCTTC.

J is TRBJ1-1 and V is TRBV18, with a possible D match to TRBD1 (6 bases). Trimming took off 6 bases at V and 3 bases at J, with 17 bases between the two ends. This CDR3 contains 15 residues. CDR1 KGHSH and CDR2 LQKENI come from the germline V gene. This chain's CDR3 is CASSLRAGVDTEAFF. As DNA, the CDR3 is TGTGCCAGCTCCCTTCGGGCAGGGGTGGACACTGAAGCTTTCTTT.

The rearrangement joins TRBV6-1 to TRBJ2-3; no reliable D call. The CDR3 consists of 13 residues. V was shortened by 0 bases and J by 3 bases, with 4 bases between the two germline ends. Germline CDR1 and CDR2: MNHNS and SASEGT. The CDR3 protein is CASSEARTDTQYF. CDR3 DNA: TGTGCCAGCAGTGAAGCGCGAACAGATACGCAGTATTTT.

This chain links TRBV7-2 with TRBJ1-2; 10 nucleotides match TRBD1. Germline assignment: CDR1 SGHTA and CDR2 FQGNSA. V was clipped by 6 bases and J by 6 bases; unmatched bases: 4. The CDR3 runs 13 residues. The CDR3 sequence: CASSLGQGNGYTF. In nucleotides, the CDR3 is TGTGCCAGCAGTTTGGGACAGGGGAATGGCTACACCTTC.

The chain carries TRBV10-3 and TRBJ2-3; 9 bases line up with TRBD2. This CDR3 contains 14 residues. The J segment lost 2 bases and the V segment lost 6 bases, leaving 3 bases of the junction unmatched. Germline CDR1 ENHRY, CDR2 SYGVKD. The CDR3 loop reads CAIRAGGSTDTQYF. CDR3 DNA: TGTGCCATCAGAGCGGGGGGTTCCACAGATACGCAGTATTTT.

V gene TRBV10-1 combines with J gene TRBJ1-2; 10 bases match TRBD1. Germline V gene data show CDR1 as WNHNN and CDR2 as SYGVQD (reference sequence). The CDR3 spans 18 residues. The ends lost 10 bases at V and 6 bases at J; junction bases unmatched: 23. The CDR3 loop is CATVPLYLGQGPQHGYTF. CDR3 DNA sequence: TGCGCCACTGTCCCGCTTTACCTGGGACAGGGGCCGCAGCATGGCTACACCTTC.

V is TRBV6-4 and J is TRBJ2-7; a weak D match, TRBD1 (6 bases). V lost 0 bases and J lost 1, with 22 bases in between. Germline V gene data show CDR1 as MRHNA and CDR2 as SNTAGT. The CDR3 consists of 19 residues. In nucleotides, the CDR3 is TGTGCCAGCAGTGACTCACATCACAGGGAACCCTACAAATCCTACGAGCAGTACTTC. Its translation is CASSDSHHREPYKSYEQYF.

The gene calls are TRBV28 and TRBJ1-2; D not resolved. This CDR3 contains 11 residues. Germline CDR1 reads MDHEN; CDR2 reads SYDVKM. The V end was cut by 10 bases, the J end by 6 bases, with 12 bases between. DNA for the CDR3: TGTGCCATCCGGCGGAACGATGGCTACACCTTC. Translated: CAIRRNDGYTF.

The J gene is TRBJ2-3, the V gene TRBV7-2; the match to TRBD2 covers 8 bases. The CDR3 runs 17 residues. J lost 2 bases, V lost 1 base, and 8 bases had no gene match. Germline V gene lookup returns CDR1 SGHTA and CDR2 FQGNSA. The CDR3 DNA reads TGTGCCAGCAGCTTAGGGGCTCGGACTAGCAACACAGATACGCAGTATTTT. Its protein is CASSLGARTSNTDTQYF.

The chain carries TRBV14 and TRBJ1-1; D ambiguous. Looked up from germline, CDR1 is SGHDN and CDR2 is FVKESK. Trimming took off 6 bases at V and 3 bases at J, with 11 bases between the two ends. The CDR3 is 13 residues long. CDR3 bases: TGTGCCAGCAGTCTCGCGAGGGACACTGAAGCTTTCTTT. Translated, it gives CASSLARDTEAFF.

CDR3 coding DNA: TGTGCCATCAGTGAGCAGGTCTCTGGGGCCAACGTCCTGACTTTC. This gives the protein CAISEQVSGANVLTF. The chain has TRBV10-3 and TRBJ2-6; D is unclear. Trimming stripped 2 bases from V and 0 bases from J, with 5 bases between. The CDR3 is 15 residues long. CDR1 is ENHRY and CDR2 is SYGVKD in the germline V gene.

The chain carries TRBV11-2 and TRBJ1-1; D perhaps matches TRBD1 (6 bases). Trimming took off 1 base at V and 2 bases at J, with 17 bases between the two ends. The germline CDR1 and CDR2 sequences are SGHAT and FQNNGV. The CDR3 is 17 amino acids. The DNA for the CDR3 is TGTGCCAGCAGCTTAGGGGCCCTACAGGGATATAACACTGAAGCTTTCTTT. Residues: CASSLGALQGYNTEAFF. Full variable domain (rest looked up from reference TRBV11-2 and TRBJ1-1): EAGVAQSPRYKIIEKRQSVAFWCNPISGHATLYWYQQILGQGPKLLIQFQNNGVVDDSQLPKDRFSAERLKGVDSTLKIQPAKLEDSAVYLCASSLGALQGYNTEAFFGQGTRLTVV.

The rearrangement uses TRBV7-2 and TRBJ1-1; no definite D call. In germline, CDR1 is SGHTA, CDR2 FQGNSA. This CDR3 spans 14 amino acids. The V end was cut by 4 bases, the J end by 1 base, with 10 bases between. The CDR3 is CASSSGYGNTEAFF. Here the CDR3 DNA reads TGTGCCAGCAGCTCCGGGTATGGGAACACTGAAGCTTTCTTT.

The chain couples TRBV2 to TRBJ1-6; D might be TRBD1 (5 bases). The V end was cut by 3 bases, the J end by 6 bases, with 12 bases between. This CDR3 region has 15 residues. Germline V gene sequence: CDR1 SNHLY, CDR2 FYNNEI. The CDR3 protein is CASSDRTGANSPLHF. The CDR3 DNA reads TGTGCCAGCAGTGACAGGACCGGGGCTAATTCACCCCTCCACTTT.

The V call is TRBV18, the J call TRBJ1-1, with D maybe TRBD1 (5 bases). The CDR3 sequence is 12 residues long. CDR1 KGHSH and CDR2 LQKENI come from the germline V gene. Trimming removed 6 bases from V and 8 bases from J, with 13 bases in between. The CDR3 sequence is CASSPGPPEAFF. DNA of the CDR3: TGTGCCAGCTCTCCGGGACCACCCGAAGCTTTCTTT.

The rearrangement joins TRBV9 to TRBJ2-5; TRBD2 aligns across 8 bases. The ends lost 4 bases at V and 4 bases at J; junction bases unmatched: 6. This CDR3 spans 14 amino acids. Germline V CDR1 and CDR2: SGDLS, YYNGEE. The CDR3 DNA reads TGTGCCAGCAGCCCCGGGGGGGTTGGAGAGACCCAGTACTTC. Residues: CASSPGGVGETQYF.

This clone was seen only a few times. Because the CDR3 is missing its conserved closing phenylalanine or tryptophan, this is likely a read error. The genes are TRBV6-1 and TRBJ1-6, with unresolved D. Trimming left V 6 bases short and J 9 bases short, with 15 bases between. The germline CDR1 and CDR2 sequences are MNHNS and SASEGT. This CDR3 has 14 residues. CDR3 in amino acids: CASRSGDRLSPLHL. In DNA form, the CDR3 reads TGTGCCAGCAGGTCCGGTGACCGACTTTCACCCCTCCACCTT.

Written as DNA, the CDR3 is TGTGCCAGCAGGCTAACCGGGCCCACAATTGAAAAACTGTTTTTT. Amino acids: CASRLTGPTIEKLFF. This chain links TRBV25-1 with TRBJ1-4; D is ambiguous. The germline gives CDR1 MGHDK, CDR2 SYGVNS. This CDR3 has 15 residues. Deletions cut 6 bases from V and 7 bases from J, with 18 bases between.

This clone was detected only once. The V call is TRBV5-1, the J call TRBJ1-5; D unclear. The V and J ends lost 1 base and 5 bases respectively, with 7 bases between them. The germline V gene has CDR1 SGHRS and CDR2 YFSETQ. The length of the CDR3 is 13 residues. CDR3 nucleotides: TGCGCCAGCAGCTTGTCGGCCGATCAGCCCCAGCATTTT. Translation gives CASSLSADQPQHF.

J is TRBJ2-7 and V is TRBV7-8; 7 bases are a match to TRBD1. Unmatched junction bases numbered 15, after V lost 4 bases and J lost 0 bases. The CDR3 consists of 18 residues. Germline V gene sequence: CDR1 SGHVS, CDR2 FQNEAQ. The CDR3 nucleotides read TGTGCCAGCAGCTACGGGACAGCACCACAAATAAGCTCCTACGAGCAGTACTTC. Translated, it gives CASSYGTAPQISSYEQYF.

The genes are TRBV5-5 and TRBJ2-5, with TRBD1 matching over 7 bases. The V gene end was trimmed by 0 bases and the J gene end by 2 bases; junction bases not matched to a gene: 4. The CDR3 spans 15 residues. CDR1 and CDR2 from the germline V gene are SGHKS and YYEKEE (reference sequence). CDR3 nucleotide sequence: TGTGCCAGCAGCTTGGGGACAGGCCGTCAAGAGACCCAGTACTTC. It translates to CASSLGTGRQETQYF.

Regarding this clone: The junction departs from germline at one end; a sequencing error may be responsible. CDR3 sequence reads: CVTEGGASQPQHF. In DNA, the CDR3 is TGCGTTACTGAGGGGGGCGCGTCTCAGCCCCAGCATTTT. The rearrangement links TRBV28 to TRBJ1-5, with a possible D match to TRBD1 (6 bases). The CDR3 runs to 13 residues. Per the germline V gene, CDR1 is MDHEN and CDR2 is SYDVKM.

V and J are TRBV13 and TRBJ1-1; tentative D call: TRBD1 (6 bases). Deletions cut 0 bases from V and 5 bases from J, with 16 bases between. The CDR3 extends over 16 amino acids. Germline V gives CDR1 PRHDT, CDR2 FYEKMQ (reference sequence). The CDR3 here is CASSLGPPGAGTEAFF. The CDR3 region has the DNA TGTGCCAGCAGCTTAGGCCCCCCGGGGGCGGGGACTGAAGCTTTCTTT.

As to this clone: The conserved final phenylalanine or tryptophan is absent from the CDR3, which likely points to a read error. The chain is built from TRBV6-1 and TRBJ1-6; 8 nucleotides agree with TRBD1. After removal of 8 bases from V and 9 bases from J, the junction contained 6 bases not matched to a gene. Germline CDR1 is MNHNS and CDR2 is SASEGT. The CDR3 is made up of 13 amino acids. CDR3 in amino acids: CASEGQGGSPLHL. In DNA form, the CDR3 reads TGTGCCAGCGAAGGACAGGGCGGTTCACCCCTCCACCTT.

Turning to this clone: The junction does not match germline at one end; this may be a read error. The genes are TRBV9 and TRBJ1-1, with D tentatively TRBD1 (5 bases). Germline CDR1 reads SGDLS; CDR2 reads YYNGEE. This CDR3 contains 14 residues. The CDR3 DNA reads TGTGCCAGCAGTGTAGAGGGACGGAGCACTGAAGCTTTCTTT. Protein sequence: CASSVEGRSTEAFF.

The V and J genes are TRBV5-1 and TRBJ1-1; D may be TRBD1 (5 bases). V was clipped by 4 bases and J by 3 bases, with 19 bases between them. This CDR3 comprises 16 residues. Germline CDR1 is SGHRS and CDR2 is YFSETQ. Here the CDR3 DNA reads TGCGCCAGCAGCATGCCCGTGGGGGGGTACGACACTGAAGCTTTCTTT. Translated: CASSMPVGGYDTEAFF.

V usage is TRBV15 and J usage is TRBJ2-5; 7 bases align to TRBD1. Per the germline V gene, CDR1 is LNHNV and CDR2 is YYDKDF (reference sequence). The CDR3 runs to 19 residues. With V trimmed by 5 bases and J by 1 base, 19 bases remained unmatched. The chain's CDR3 is CATSGRDRRMNKPQETQYF. The CDR3 coding sequence is TGTGCCACCAGCGGCCGGGACAGACGTATGAATAAACCCCAAGAGACCCAGTACTTC.

J is TRBJ2-3 and V is TRBV7-2; D might be TRBD2 (7 bases). V lost 4 bases to trimming and J lost 6 bases, with 17 bases between them. CDR3 size: 15 residues. Germline loops: CDR1 SGHTA, CDR2 FQGNSA. CDR3 amino acids: CASSSIGGARDTQYF. The CDR3 DNA reads as TGTGCCAGCAGCTCCATAGGGGGGGCCCGGGATACGCAGTATTTT.

Here the CDR3 reads CASSNRVNYGYTF. CDR3 DNA: TGTGCCAGCAGTAACAGGGTTAACTATGGCTACACCTTC. The V and J genes are TRBV28 and TRBJ1-2; the D gene is possibly TRBD1 (6 bases). Germline loops: CDR1 MDHEN, CDR2 SYDVKM. CDR3 length: 13 amino acids. V dropped 5 bases and J dropped 1 base, with 8 bases sitting between them.